The 6 T cell receptor beta chains given below trace back to one sample, sequenced in a study of vaccination and CD4 T cells after COVID-19. The study sequenced cultured CD4+ T cell DNA using the Oncomine TCR Beta short-read assay. Using its own MiXCR run on the PCR reads, TCRdb lists one record per CDR3 protein. The data show about 15,000 distinct CDR3 sequences, around 48% seen once. Treatment denoted: roughly 10-day PBMC culture with coronavirus spike peptide pools or control peptides (ViraFEST assay). Antigen specificity for these receptors is unknown. Sequences were obtained from CD4+ T cells from blood, cultured in vitro. The receptor set was obtained from a human donor who had recovered from COVID-19.

This sequence joins TRBV19 and TRBJ1-3; the D is unclear. Germline V lookup: CDR1 LNHDA, CDR2 SQIVND (reference sequence). The CDR3 has 12 residues. Between the trimmed V and J ends, which lost 6 bases and 3 bases, there was a span of 6 bases. CDR3 region: CASRPSGNTIYF. DNA of the CDR3: TGTGCCAGTAGACCCAGTGGAAACACCATATATTTT.

The rearrangement links TRBV7-2 to TRBJ2-5, with D tentatively TRBD1 (6 bases). This CDR3 spans 14 amino acids. V was cut by 5 bases and J by 1 base, with 11 bases left in between. From germline, CDR1 is SGHTA and CDR2 FQGNSA. The CDR3 DNA reads as TGTGCCAGCAGCCTAGGACAGAGCCAAGAGACCCAGTACTTC. It yields the protein CASSLGQSQETQYF.

The chain joins TRBV9 to TRBJ2-7; TRBD2 agrees at 8 bases. CDR3 size: 15 residues. CDR1 is SGDLS and CDR2 is YYNGEE in the germline V gene. J was trimmed by 2 bases and V by 4 bases; bases with no gene match: 8. In nucleotides, the CDR3 is TGTGCCAGCAGCCCTCGAGCGGGAGAAACCTACGAGCAGTACTTC. This sequence encodes CASSPRAGETYEQYF.

CDR3 sequence (DNA): TGTGCCAGTAGTATTATCAGGGGCGCGGAAGCTTTCTTT. Translation gives CASSIIRGAEAFF. The rearrangement joins TRBV19 to TRBJ1-1; tentative D call: TRBD1 (6 bases). Germline V gene lookup returns CDR1 LNHDA and CDR2 SQIVND (reference sequence). Trimming left V 3 bases short and J 8 bases short, with 13 bases between. The CDR3 has 13 amino acids.

The chain joins TRBV5-8 to TRBJ2-7, with D perhaps matching TRBD2 (6 bases). Trimming removed 4 bases from V and 0 bases from J, with 14 bases in between. There are 15 residues in the CDR3. Germline values: CDR1 SGHTS, CDR2 YDEGEE. As DNA, the CDR3 is TGTGCCAGCAGCAAAGGGACTCCCTCCTCCTACGAGCAGTACTTC. The encoded protein is CASSKGTPSSYEQYF.

J is TRBJ1-1 and V is TRBV18; D unresolved. Germline V lookup: CDR1 KGHSH, CDR2 LQKENI. The CDR3 is made up of 15 amino acids. V was clipped by 3 bases and J by 1 base, with 12 bases between them. The CDR3 DNA reads as TGTGCCAGCTCACCGGTCGGGCAGGCGAACACTGAAGCTTTCTTT. Translation gives CASSPVGQANTEAFF.